This T cell receptor beta chain was captured by sequencing in a study of technical replicates of blood from several donors. TCRdb's table, derived via immunoSEQ multiplex PCR, lists solely in-frame clones and lacks some. This table holds approximately 82,000 clones, approximately 90% found once. The germline CDR1 and CDR2 sequences are MNHNS and SASEGT. V gave up 4 bases and J gave up 0 bases, with 13 bases separating them. The CDR3 spans 15 residues. The sample comprised T cells isolated from PBMCs. The rearrangement uses TRBV6-1 and TRBJ2-7, with D perhaps TRBD2 (5 bases). This sequence originates from a human donor in good health. This CDR3 is CASSGTETSSYEQYF. DNA for the CDR3: TGTGCCAGCAGTGGGACGGAAACTAGCTCCTACGAGCAGTACTTC.